The 20 T cell receptor beta chains presented below share a single source sample, sequenced in a study of CD8+ T cells in alopecia areata. After isolation, RNA underwent reverse transcription to generate cDNA as the sequencing template. Clones were sequenced by immunoSEQ multiplex PCR, and TCRdb holds only the in-frame ones, with some missing. The repertoire has more than 110,000 clones, about 60% of them found once; the top ten carry roughly 6.7%. The sample consisted of CD4+ T cells sorted from blood, taken at week 0. The receptors stem from a human donor with alopecia areata.

This chain joins TRBV7-9 and TRBJ1-4; 9 bases agree with TRBD1. Germline V lookup: CDR1 SEHNR, CDR2 FQNEAQ (reference sequence). V was clipped by 1 base and J by 13 bases; unmatched bases: 7. This CDR3 contains 14 residues. The CDR3 here is CASSLEVETGGLFF. The CDR3 DNA reads as TGTGCCAGCAGCTTAGAAGTGGAGACAGGGGGACTGTTTTTT.

The table lists this clone with a few counts. This sequence joins TRBV30 and TRBJ2-1; D is undetermined. CDR1 is GTSNPN, CDR2 SVGIG, per germline (reference sequence). Trimming left V 2 bases short and J 2 bases short, with 7 bases between. The CDR3 spans 13 residues. The CDR3 sequence: CAWSFTTYNEQFF. The CDR3 DNA reads TGTGCCTGGAGTTTTACAACCTACAATGAGCAGTTCTTC.

A remark on this clone: A junction boundary mismatches the germline segment, possibly from a read error. V is TRBV11-2 and J is TRBJ2-7, with D uncertain. From germline, CDR1 is SGHAT and CDR2 FQNNGV. The CDR3 spans 13 residues. CDR3 sequence: CASTICRSCEQYF. CDR3 coding DNA: TGTGCCAGCACCATATGTCGGTCCTGCGAGCAGTACTTC.

This chain links TRBV6-5 with TRBJ1-2, with D perhaps TRBD1 (6 bases). V was shortened by 6 bases and J by 1 base, with 12 bases between the two germline ends. Per the germline V gene, CDR1 is MNHEY and CDR2 is SVGAGI. CDR3 length: 14 residues. CDR3 region: CASRSGTNNYGYTF. Here the CDR3 DNA reads TGTGCCAGCAGATCCGGGACAAATAACTATGGCTACACCTTC.

This clone was recorded a few times. The chain is built from TRBV7-9 and TRBJ2-5, with D perhaps TRBD2 (7 bases). Germline CDR1 SEHNR, CDR2 FQNEAQ (reference sequence). V lost 2 bases, J lost 5 bases, and 15 bases lay in between. This CDR3 spans 15 amino acids. This CDR3 reads CASSLREGGQETQYF. CDR3 nucleotide sequence: TGTGCCAGCAGCTTACGAGAGGGGGGGCAGGAGACCCAGTACTTC.

The V call is TRBV7-9, the J call TRBJ2-7; D call uncertain. The CDR3 contains 12 residues. CDR1 SEHNR and CDR2 FQNEAQ come from the germline V gene (reference sequence). Between the trimmed V and J ends, which lost 5 bases and 5 bases, there was a span of 10 bases. The CDR3: CASSQSRDEQYF. The CDR3 DNA reads TGTGCCAGCAGCCAGAGTCGAGACGAGCAGTACTTC.

The chain has TRBV29-1 and TRBJ2-1, with a possible D match to TRBD2 (6 bases). This CDR3 contains 15 residues. CDR1 is SQVTM, CDR2 ANQGSEA, per germline. The germline V and J ends were trimmed by 3 bases and 0 bases, with 12 bases remaining between them. DNA of the CDR3: TGCAGCGTTGAGGGGGGACTCCCCTCCTACAATGAGCAGTTCTTC. Its translation is CSVEGGLPSYNEQFF.

This sequence joins TRBV10-3 and TRBJ2-5; 7 positions match TRBD1. V shed 5 bases, J shed 3 bases, and the junction held 3 bases outside the gene matches. The CDR3 is 13 amino acids. Germline-derived CDR1 and CDR2 are ENHRY and SYGVKD. CDR3 residues: CAISKGQKETQYF. The CDR3 nucleotides are TGTGCCATCAGTAAGGGACAGAAAGAGACCCAGTACTTC.

The chain uses TRBV30 and TRBJ2-3; D assignment may be TRBD1 or TRBD2 (5 bases each). CDR3 length: 12 amino acids. V gave up 7 bases and J gave up 1 base, with 9 bases separating them. Germline V gene data show CDR1 as GTSNPN and CDR2 as SVGIG (reference sequence). CDR3 sequence: CALTAGTDTQYF. The CDR3 DNA sequence: TGTGCCTTGACAGCGGGCACAGATACGCAGTATTTT. Full variable domain (remainder filled in from reference TRBV30 and TRBJ2-3): SQTIHQWPATLVQPVGSPLSLECTVEGTSNPNLYWYRQAAGRGLQLLFYSVGIGQISSEVPQNLSASRPQDRQFILSSKKLLLSDSGFYLCALTAGTDTQYFGPGTRLTVL.

In this sample, this clone turned up a few times. V usage is TRBV7-9 and J usage is TRBJ2-7; the D gene could be TRBD1 or TRBD2 (5 bases each). The CDR3 runs 14 residues. The V and J ends lost 1 base and 6 bases respectively, with 13 bases between them. CDR1 and CDR2 from the germline V gene are SEHNR and FQNEAQ (reference sequence). In DNA form, the CDR3 reads TGTGCCAGCAGCTTAGTTGGGACGGCCTCCGAGCAGTACTTC. Protein: CASSLVGTASEQYF.

V is TRBV23-1 and J is TRBJ2-5, with D possibly TRBD2 on 6 matching bases. TRBV23-1 is given ORF status, its function remaining uncertain. The CDR3 runs 19 residues. V lost 0 bases to trimming and J lost 7 bases, with 27 bases between them. CDR3 amino acids: CASSQSMRLVSPDDGTQYF. The CDR3 region has the DNA TGCGCCAGCAGTCAATCGATGAGACTAGTATCACCCGACGATGGGACCCAGTACTTC.

The V call is TRBV6-5, the J call TRBJ2-5; 8 nucleotides agree with TRBD2. V dropped 7 bases and J dropped 9; count of bases not matched to a gene: 4. There are 11 residues in the CDR3. Germline lookup yields CDR1 MNHEY and CDR2 SVGAGI. The CDR3 loop is CASKNGGAQYF. The CDR3 DNA sequence: TGTGCCAGCAAAAACGGGGGGGCCCAGTACTTC.

The chain has TRBV7-6 and TRBJ2-7, with D perhaps matching TRBD1 or TRBD2 (6 bases each). The V gene lost 0 bases and the J gene lost 4 bases, with 13 bases spanning the gap. This CDR3 is 15 amino acids long. Per the germline V gene, CDR1 is SGHVS and CDR2 is FNYEAQ. The CDR3 coding sequence is TGTGCCAGCAGCTTAGCTGCCGGGGGCGCATACGAGCAGTACTTC. It specifies CASSLAAGGAYEQYF.

The gene calls are TRBV2 and TRBJ2-2; D uncertain. V was trimmed by 4 bases and J by 3 bases, leaving 6 bases between them. CDR1 and CDR2 from the germline V gene are SNHLY and FYNNEI. This CDR3 is 13 amino acids long. CDR3 in amino acids: CASSVAYTGELFF. CDR3 nucleotides: TGTGCCAGCAGTGTGGCGTACACCGGGGAGCTGTTTTTT.

In nucleotides, the CDR3 is TGTGCCAGCAGCTTGGAACCGAACACTGAAGCTTTCTTT. Its protein is CASSLEPNTEAFF. The chain combines TRBV5-6 with TRBJ1-1; D call uncertain. Per the germline V gene, CDR1 is SGHDT and CDR2 is YYEEEE. The V end lost 0 bases, the J end lost 1 base, and 4 bases lay between the germline ends. The CDR3 loop spans 13 amino acids.

This chain connects TRBV7-9 to TRBJ2-5; 9 positions agree with TRBD2. Unmatched junction bases numbered 7, after V lost 4 bases and J lost 4 bases. CDR1 and CDR2 from the germline V gene are SEHNR and FQNEAQ (reference sequence). The CDR3 consists of 15 residues. In DNA form, the CDR3 reads TGTGCCAGCAGCTCCCTGGGACTAGCTCGAGAGACCCAGTACTTC. Protein: CASSSLGLARETQYF.

In its sample, this clone was seen a few times. This chain connects TRBV29-1 to TRBJ1-4; maybe TRBD1 (5 bases). Deletions cut 6 bases from V and 4 bases from J, with 9 bases between. This CDR3 region has 12 residues. Germline-derived CDR1 and CDR2 are SQVTM and ANQGSEA. CDR3 loop: CSVRGLNEKLFF. Here the CDR3 DNA reads TGCAGCGTCCGGGGCCTTAATGAAAAACTGTTTTTT. Full variable domain (remainder filled in from reference TRBV29-1 and TRBJ1-4): SAVISQKPSRDICQRGTSLTIQCQVDSQVTMMFWYRQQPGQSLTLIATANQGSEATYESGFVIDKFPISRPNLTFSTLTVSNMSPEDSSIYLCSVRGLNEKLFFGSGTQLSVL.

The sample holds many counts of this clone. The chain has TRBV5-1 and TRBJ2-3, with 9 bases that match TRBD2. The V gene's germline CDR1 is SGHRS and CDR2 YFSETQ. CDR3 length: 16 amino acids. V shed 0 bases and J 1 base; nucleotides not matched to a gene: 3. The CDR3 spells CASSLAIAGGTDTQYF. CDR3 sequence (DNA): TGCGCCAGCAGCTTGGCAATAGCGGGGGGCACAGATACGCAGTATTTT.

This chain connects TRBV15 to TRBJ2-3, with a possible D match to TRBD1 (6 bases). The CDR3 extends over 15 amino acids. CDR1 and CDR2 from the germline V gene are LNHNV and YYDKDF (reference sequence). V dropped 0 bases and J dropped 1 base, with 8 bases sitting between them. CDR3 in amino acids: CATSREGAGTDTQYF. In nucleotides, the CDR3 is TGTGCCACCAGCAGAGAGGGGGCCGGCACAGATACGCAGTATTTT.

CDR3 sequence reads: CASSQGQAQETQYF. CDR3 bases: TGTGCCAGTAGCCAGGGACAGGCTCAAGAGACCCAGTACTTC. The chain has TRBV19 and TRBJ2-5, with 8 bases fitting TRBD1. The CDR3 has 14 amino acids. CDR1 is LNHDA, CDR2 SQIVND, per germline (reference sequence). The trim removed 6 bases at V and 2 bases at J, leaving 5 bases unmatched.